The 26 T cell receptor beta chains presented below share a single source sample, sequenced in a study of T cell repertoires in cytomegalovirus infection. TCRdb passed the reads through MiXCR, listing each CDR3 protein once. In the table there are roughly 200,000 distinct CDR3 sequences, roughly a sixth of which are singletons. The specimen sequenced was CD8+ T cells from PBMCs. The source of these receptors is a human donor in good health (CMV status not recorded). Some clones in this sample may be carry-over from other donors' samples.

This clonotype was seen more than once but under ten times. The genes are TRBV20-1 and TRBJ2-3; 7 positions agree with TRBD1. The germline V gene has CDR1 DFQATT and CDR2 SNEGSKA (reference sequence). The CDR3 loop spans 15 amino acids. The DNA for the CDR3 is TGCAGCCACGTAAGAGACAGGGATTTGGGGATTACGCAGTATTTT. Translating gives CSHVRDRDLGITQYF.

The chain joins TRBV5-6 to TRBJ2-7, with unresolved D. Per germline, CDR1 SGHDT and CDR2 YYEEEE. The CDR3 runs to 14 residues. The V gene lost 0 bases and the J gene lost 4 bases, with 11 bases spanning the gap. The CDR3 here is CASSLEESLYEQYF. CDR3 sequence (DNA): TGTGCCAGCAGCTTGGAAGAAAGCCTATACGAGCAGTACTTC.

V is TRBV6-2 or TRBV6-3 and J is TRBJ2-1; a weak D match, TRBD1 (5 bases). This CDR3 spans 13 amino acids. Germline CDR1 and CDR2: MNHEY and SVGEGT. The V end lost 6 bases, the J end lost 6 bases, and 12 bases lay between the germline ends. DNA for the CDR3: TGTGCCAGCAGCCTTCAGGGAACCAATGAGCAGTTCTTC. Translation gives CASSLQGTNEQFF.

This clonotype was seen more than once but under ten times. The chain couples TRBV6-2 or TRBV6-3 to TRBJ1-5; 10 bases align to TRBD1. After removal of 8 bases from V and 7 bases from J, the junction contained 17 bases not matched to a gene. From germline, CDR1 is MNHEY and CDR2 SVGEGT. The length of the CDR3 is 17 residues. The CDR3 loop reads CASSLLPGQGIRQPQHF. The DNA of the CDR3 is TGTGCCAGCTCCCTACTCCCGGGACAGGGGATACGGCAGCCCCAGCATTTT.

This clonotype was observed a handful of times. V is TRBV29-1 and J is TRBJ1-5, with D tentatively TRBD1 (6 bases). The CDR3 sequence is 12 residues long. From germline, CDR1 is SQVTM and CDR2 ANQGSEA. Trimming pared 4 bases from V and 15 bases from J, leaving 19 bases between. The CDR3 region is CSVVSLQGTPHF. CDR3 bases: TGCAGCGTTGTAAGTTTACAGGGTACACCGCATTTT. The complete variable domain, with remaining parts taken from reference TRBV29-1 and TRBJ1-5, reads SAVISQKPSRDICQRGTSLTIQCQVDSQVTMMFWYRQQPGQSLTLIATANQGSEATYESGFVIDKFPISRPNLTFSTLTVSNMSPEDSSIYLCSVVSLQGTPHFGDGTRLSIL.

The gene calls are TRBV6-2 or TRBV6-3 and TRBJ2-7; D is possibly TRBD2 (7 bases). Per the germline V gene, CDR1 is MNHEY and CDR2 is SVGEGT. The V gene lost 0 bases and the J gene lost 3 bases, with 18 bases spanning the gap. This CDR3 spans 17 amino acids. This CDR3 is CASSYSKDGGPVYEQYF. The CDR3 DNA reads as TGTGCCAGCAGTTACTCGAAAGACGGGGGGCCTGTCTACGAGCAGTACTTC.

Only a few counts were recorded for this clonotype. The chain joins TRBV27 to TRBJ1-6; the D is unclear. Germline CDR1 reads MNHEY; CDR2 reads SMNVEV (reference sequence). Trimming cost V 5 bases and J 0 bases, with 5 bases left between them. This CDR3 region has 14 residues. DNA of the CDR3: TGTGCCAGCAGTCCCTACTCCTATAATTCACCCCTCCACTTT. It yields the protein CASSPYSYNSPLHF.

As for this clonotype: At one of its ends the junction is not consistent with the germline gene, which may arise from a read error. The chain couples TRBV6-6 to TRBJ2-1, with a possible D match to TRBD1 (5 bases). The germline gives CDR1 MNHNY, CDR2 SVGAGI (reference sequence). This CDR3 has 12 residues. CDR3 sequence: CASSYSGPGILF. The DNA of the CDR3 is TGTGCCAGCAGTTACTCGGGGCCAGGGATTTTGTTC.

This clonotype has only a few counts. This rearrangement joins TRBV29-1 to TRBJ1-4; D unclear. Trimming stripped 5 bases from V and 0 bases from J, with 10 bases between. The CDR3 contains 14 residues. Germline loops: CDR1 SQVTM, CDR2 ANQGSEA. In DNA form, the CDR3 reads TGCAGCGTTTATGGAAGGGCAACTAATGAAAAACTGTTTTTT. Amino acid sequence: CSVYGRATNEKLFF.

This clonotype was observed a few times. The chain has TRBV7-9 and TRBJ1-1; 10 bases fit TRBD1. V gave up 4 bases and J gave up 4 bases; unmatched junction bases: 6. This CDR3 region has 15 residues. Germline V gene sequence: CDR1 SEHNR, CDR2 FQNEAQ (reference sequence). The CDR3, as DNA: TGTGCCAGCAGCTCCCTGGACAGGGGGGGCACTGAAGCTTTCTTT. Encoded protein: CASSSLDRGGTEAFF.

This clonotype came up a few times. V and J are TRBV7-9 and TRBJ1-5; unclear D gene. The V end lost 5 bases, the J end lost 3 bases, and 5 bases lay between the germline ends. The CDR3 has 12 amino acids. Germline V gene data show CDR1 as SEHNR and CDR2 as FQNEAQ (reference sequence). For the CDR3, the DNA is TGTGCCAGCAGCGACTACAATCAGCCCCAGCATTTT. Its protein is CASSDYNQPQHF.

This clonotype was observed many times. V is TRBV7-6 and J is TRBJ2-7; 7 nucleotides line up with TRBD2. This CDR3 has 14 amino acids. The junction had 7 bases not matched to a gene; V was cut back by 5 bases and J by 3 bases. Per the germline V gene, CDR1 is SGHVS and CDR2 is FNYEAQ. The CDR3: CASSMGLRNYEQYF. The CDR3 nucleotides are TGTGCCAGCAGCATGGGACTACGTAACTACGAGCAGTACTTC.

This clonotype was recorded once. The chain recombines TRBV7-9 with TRBJ2-7; TRBD1 agrees at 8 bases. This CDR3 spans 15 amino acids. Germline V gene data show CDR1 as SEHNR and CDR2 as FQNEAQ (reference sequence). The V gene end was trimmed by 3 bases and the J gene end by 0 bases; junction bases not matched to a gene: 4. CDR3 loop: CASSFGDRSSYEQYF. The CDR3 DNA is TGTGCCAGCAGCTTCGGGGACAGGAGCTCCTACGAGCAGTACTTC.

In this sample, this clonotype turned up a few times. The chain employs TRBV28 and TRBJ1-5; D ambiguous. The V and J ends lost 1 base and 5 bases respectively, with 9 bases between them. CDR1 is MDHEN and CDR2 is SYDVKM in the germline V gene. The CDR3 extends over 14 amino acids. For the CDR3, the DNA is TGTGCCAGCAGTTTATCCCCAGAGTATCAGCCCCAGCATTTT. Amino acid sequence: CASSLSPEYQPQHF.

The genes are TRBV29-1 and TRBJ1-5; D perhaps matches TRBD1 (5 bases). V was cut by 6 bases and J by 2 bases, with 17 bases left in between. Germline CDR1 is SQVTM and CDR2 is ANQGSEA. This CDR3 is 15 amino acids long. The CDR3 region is CSVAAGGVGNQPQHF. CDR3 in DNA: TGCAGCGTGGCTGCTGGGGGGGTTGGCAATCAGCCCCAGCATTTT. Together with reference TRBV29-1 and TRBJ1-5, the CDR3 gives the full variable domain: SAVISQKPSRDICQRGTSLTIQCQVDSQVTMMFWYRQQPGQSLTLIATANQGSEATYESGFVIDKFPISRPNLTFSTLTVSNMSPEDSSIYLCSVAAGGVGNQPQHFGDGTRLSIL.

At least ten counts were recorded for this clonotype. The rearrangement joins TRBV28 to TRBJ2-7, with D tentatively TRBD2 (5 bases). Trimming pared 5 bases from V and 7 bases from J, leaving 21 bases between. Germline lookup yields CDR1 MDHEN and CDR2 SYDVKM. The CDR3 is made up of 15 amino acids. The CDR3 protein is CASSGLSLTLVEQYF. CDR3 DNA: TGTGCCAGCAGTGGACTTAGCCTCACCCTTGTGGAGCAGTACTTC.

The chain links TRBV6-2 or TRBV6-3 to TRBJ2-1; D perhaps matches TRBD2 (5 bases). This CDR3 region has 15 residues. V was clipped by 0 bases and J by 5 bases, with 11 bases between them. Germline V gives CDR1 MNHEY, CDR2 SVGEGT. CDR3: CASSYSGGLNNEQFF. Here the CDR3 DNA reads TGTGCCAGCAGTTACTCGGGCGGACTCAACAATGAGCAGTTCTTC.

The gene calls are TRBV28 and TRBJ2-5; 8 bases fit TRBD1. The CDR3 is 13 amino acids. Unmatched junction bases numbered 6, after V lost 9 bases and J lost 3 bases. Germline CDR1 MDHEN, CDR2 SYDVKM. The CDR3 is CASEGQVEETQYF. CDR3 coding DNA: TGTGCCAGTGAGGGACAGGTAGAAGAGACCCAGTACTTC.

The table lists this clonotype with many counts. This chain uses TRBV7-2 with TRBJ1-5; the D is unclear. Germline CDR1 reads SGHTA; CDR2 reads FQGNSA. Trimming stripped 5 bases from V and 2 bases from J, with 10 bases between. The CDR3 has 14 amino acids. The CDR3 region is CASSLWSGNQPQHF. The CDR3 coding sequence is TGTGCCAGCAGCCTCTGGAGCGGCAATCAGCCCCAGCATTTT.

CDR3 nucleotide sequence: TGTGCCAGCAGTCTCGGACTAACAGGGGACCTTAACTATGGCTACACCTTC. It yields the protein CASSLGLTGDLNYGYTF. This chain links TRBV12-3 or TRBV12-4 with TRBJ1-2; 7 bases are shared with TRBD1. The CDR3 loop spans 17 amino acids. With 5 bases clipped from V and 1 base from J, the junction kept 13 bases outside the gene matches.

This clonotype has only a few counts. The gene calls are TRBV12-3 or TRBV12-4 and TRBJ2-7, with D perhaps TRBD1 (6 bases). CDR3 length: 12 residues. V was trimmed by 5 bases and J by 3 bases, leaving 8 bases between them. CDR3 protein: CASSTGNYEQYF. DNA for the CDR3: TGTGCCAGCAGTACAGGGAACTACGAGCAGTACTTC.

In its sample, this clonotype was seen a few times. A junction boundary mismatches the germline segment, possibly from a read error. The J gene is TRBJ1-2, the V gene TRBV28; D not resolved. Germline V gene sequence: CDR1 MDHEN, CDR2 SYDVKM. This CDR3 contains 13 residues. The CDR3 DNA is TGTGCCAGCAGTCCCTCTTTAATCTATGACTACACCTTC. This encodes CASSPSLIYDYTF.

This chain links TRBV7-8 with TRBJ1-3, with 7 bases that match TRBD1. Unmatched junction bases numbered 7, after V lost 6 bases and J lost 2 bases. The CDR3 runs 15 residues. CDR1 is SGHVS and CDR2 is FQNEAQ in the germline V gene. CDR3 loop: CASSPDRAPGNTIYF. The DNA of the CDR3 is TGTGCCAGCAGTCCAGACAGGGCGCCTGGAAACACCATATATTTT.

In this sample, this clonotype turned up a few times. V usage is TRBV4-3 and J usage is TRBJ2-3; D uncertain. V gave up 1 base and J gave up 3 bases, with 11 bases separating them. This CDR3 is built from 15 residues. Germline CDR1 LGHNA, CDR2 YSLEER. The CDR3 spells CASSQGGLGTDTQYF. The CDR3 DNA is TGCGCCAGCAGCCAAGGAGGCCTCGGGACAGATACGCAGTATTTT.

Many counts were recorded for this clonotype. The chain recombines TRBV7-2 with TRBJ1-1; 8 bases fit TRBD1. CDR3 size: 13 residues. Germline-derived CDR1 and CDR2 are SGHTA and FQGNSA. Germline trimming cut 3 bases from V and 11 bases from J; bases unmatched to any gene: 8. This chain's CDR3 is CASSFQMDRVAFF. CDR3 nucleotide sequence: TGTGCCAGCAGCTTCCAGATGGACAGGGTGGCTTTCTTT. The complete variable domain, with remaining parts taken from reference TRBV7-2 and TRBJ1-1, reads GAGVSQSPSNKVTEKGKDVELRCDPISGHTALYWYRQSLGQGLEFLIYFQGNSAPDKSGLPSDRFSAERTGGSVSTLTIQRTQQEDSAVYLCASSFQMDRVAFFGQGTRLTVV.

This clonotype has more than one count but fewer than ten. The chain combines TRBV2 with TRBJ2-3; D is ambiguous. Germline loops: CDR1 SNHLY, CDR2 FYNNEI. The CDR3 loop spans 10 amino acids. Trimming took 8 bases from V and 3 from J, leaving 3 bases between them. CDR3 residues: CASVTDTQYF. The CDR3 DNA is TGTGCCAGCGTAACAGATACGCAGTATTTT.